These 26 T cell receptor beta chains originate from one sample sequenced in a study of cytomegalovirus exposure and HLA in healthy donors. This PCR relied on a set of 60 Vbeta primers and 13 Jbeta primers. The data were produced by immunoSEQ multiplex PCR, yet TCRdb's version contains in-frame clones alone and is incomplete. The table shows over 110,000 clones, with 65% to 85% occurring only once. Input material: PBMCs. These receptors all stem from a man between 18 and 29 years old in good health and CMV-seronegative.

This chain connects TRBV7-2 to TRBJ2-3; no clear D. The V gene's germline CDR1 is SGHTA and CDR2 FQGNSA. The CDR3 extends over 15 amino acids. V was shortened by 2 bases and J by 2 bases, with 11 bases between the two germline ends. The CDR3 DNA reads as TGTGCCAGCAGCTTATCTGCAGGTTCCACAGATACGCAGTATTTT. As protein: CASSLSAGSTDTQYF.

This chain uses TRBV18 with TRBJ1-1; TRBD1 might be the D (6 bases). The germline CDR1 and CDR2 sequences are KGHSH and LQKENI. Trimming took 4 bases from V and 0 from J, leaving 9 bases between them. The CDR3 extends over 14 amino acids. The CDR3 bases are TGTGCCAGCTCACACGACAGGATGAACACTGAAGCTTTCTTT. This sequence encodes CASSHDRMNTEAFF.

This clone has only a few counts. The chain has TRBV27 and TRBJ2-7; 8 nucleotides match TRBD1. The V gene's germline CDR1 is MNHEY and CDR2 SMNVEV (reference sequence). The CDR3 has 16 residues. With V trimmed by 3 bases and J by 2 bases, 9 bases remained unmatched. This CDR3 reads CASSLGRDRRTYEQYF. The CDR3 DNA follows: TGTGCCAGCAGTTTGGGTAGGGACAGGCGCACCTACGAGCAGTACTTC.

V gene TRBV7-6 combines with J gene TRBJ2-5; D is possibly TRBD2 (5 bases). The CDR3 runs 12 residues. CDR1 is SGHVS and CDR2 is FNYEAQ in the germline V gene. Trimming removed 2 bases at V and 5 bases at J, with 6 bases between. The CDR3, as DNA: TGTGCCAGCAGCTTATCGGGGGAGACCCAGTACTTC. It specifies CASSLSGETQYF.

This chain's CDR3 is CASSQDRRQMNTEAFF. The CDR3, as DNA: TGTGCCAGCAGCCAAGATAGGAGACAGATGAACACTGAAGCTTTCTTT. The chain combines TRBV4-2 with TRBJ1-1; D may be TRBD1 (5 bases). The V end was cut by 0 bases, the J end by 0 bases, with 11 bases between. Germline values: CDR1 LGHNA, CDR2 YNFKEQ. CDR3 length: 16 amino acids.

The chain uses TRBV5-8 and TRBJ2-2; possibly TRBD1 for D (5 bases). The CDR3 covers 15 residues. Trimming took 4 bases from V and 6 from J, leaving 16 bases between them. Looked up from germline, CDR1 is SGHTS and CDR2 is YDEGEE. The DNA of the CDR3 is TGTGCCAGCAGCCAAAACCAGGGCATCGCCGGGGAGCTGTTTTTT. This gives the protein CASSQNQGIAGELFF.

The chain joins TRBV15 to TRBJ1-2, with D unresolved. The CDR3 has 14 residues. The V gene lost 0 bases and the J gene lost 4 bases, with 9 bases spanning the gap. CDR1 LNHNV and CDR2 YYDKDF come from the germline V gene (reference sequence). This CDR3 reads CATSREGYSYGYTF. The CDR3 DNA is TGTGCCACCAGCAGAGAAGGATACAGCTATGGCTACACCTTC.

This sequence joins TRBV14 and TRBJ1-1; no firm D call. Trimming stripped 0 bases from V and 10 bases from J, with 9 bases between. Germline-derived CDR1 and CDR2 are SGHDN and FVKESK. The CDR3 spans 12 residues. The CDR3 DNA follows: TGTGCCAGCAGCCAAGATCGGAGGGTAGCTTTCTTT. It yields the protein CASSQDRRVAFF.

This clone was recorded a few times. The chain uses TRBV27 and TRBJ1-6; TRBD1 agrees at 9 bases. Germline CDR1 reads MNHEY; CDR2 reads SMNVEV (reference sequence). CDR3 length: 15 residues. Trimming took 2 bases from V and 10 from J; bases not matched to a gene: 6. The chain's CDR3 is CASSLRDRVTSPLHF. The CDR3 DNA follows: TGTGCCAGCAGTTTAAGGGACAGGGTAACGTCACCCCTCCACTTT.

V gene TRBV30 combines with J gene TRBJ1-2, with D perhaps TRBD1 (5 bases). Germline CDR1 GTSNPN, CDR2 SVGIG (reference sequence). V lost 6 bases to trimming and J lost 0 bases, with 14 bases between them. The CDR3 length is 14 residues. This CDR3 is CACWGGEANYGYTF. The DNA for the CDR3 is TGTGCCTGCTGGGGGGGAGAAGCTAACTATGGCTACACCTTC.

This clone was counted only a few times. The chain has TRBV10-3 and TRBJ1-2; a weak D match, TRBD1 (5 bases). CDR3 length equals 15 residues. Between the trimmed V and J ends, which lost 1 base and 0 bases, there was a span of 9 bases. Per the germline V gene, CDR1 is ENHRY and CDR2 is SYGVKD. The CDR3 sequence: CAISELQAANYGYTF. Here the CDR3 DNA reads TGTGCCATCAGTGAGTTACAGGCTGCTAACTATGGCTACACCTTC.

V usage is TRBV11-3 and J usage is TRBJ2-1, with TRBD2 as a possible D gene (7 bases). Per germline, CDR1 SGHNT and CDR2 YENEEA. The V gene lost 1 base and the J gene lost 7 bases, with 14 bases spanning the gap. The CDR3 length is 15 residues. The CDR3 loop reads CASSLGGGGKNEQFF. The CDR3 DNA reads TGTGCCAGCAGCTTAGGGGGCGGGGGCAAGAATGAGCAGTTCTTC.

The chain combines TRBV5-6 with TRBJ2-3; D remains unclear. The CDR3 length is 14 residues. Germline lookup yields CDR1 SGHDT and CDR2 YYEEEE. Trimming cost V 6 bases and J 1 base, with 12 bases left between them. CDR3 bases: TGTGCCAGCATCCCCCACAGAGGCACAGATACGCAGTATTTT. Residues: CASIPHRGTDTQYF.

This chain connects TRBV19 to TRBJ1-5, with D hard to call. Trimming pared 3 bases from V and 9 bases from J, leaving 12 bases between. The CDR3 extends over 13 amino acids. Germline CDR1 reads LNHDA; CDR2 reads SQIVND (reference sequence). The CDR3 reads CASSIGLPRPQHF. The CDR3 DNA reads TGTGCCAGTAGTATCGGACTTCCGAGGCCCCAGCATTTT.

CDR3 loop: CASSSEPGTAYEQYF. The CDR3 nucleotides read TGCGCCAGCAGCTCAGAACCCGGGACAGCCTACGAGCAGTACTTC. The chain joins TRBV5-1 to TRBJ2-7; 7 bases are a match to TRBD1. The CDR3 extends over 15 amino acids. Trimming took 3 bases from V and 2 from J; bases not matched to a gene: 8. CDR1 and CDR2 from the germline V gene are SGHRS and YFSETQ.

A note on this clone: A junction boundary mismatches the germline segment, possibly from a read error. DNA for the CDR3: TGTGCCAGCAGTACCGGGACAGGGGGACTACCCCCCCACTTT. As protein: CASSTGTGGLPPHF. The chain recombines TRBV6-5 with TRBJ1-6; 11 nucleotides align to TRBD1. This CDR3 has 14 residues. Germline V lookup: CDR1 MNHEY, CDR2 SVGAGI.

The chain uses TRBV18 and TRBJ2-2, with a weak D call TRBD2 (5 bases). Germline CDR1 KGHSH, CDR2 LQKENI. The CDR3 runs to 16 residues. With 2 bases removed from V and 4 bases from J, the gap between germline ends came to 14 bases. In nucleotides, the CDR3 is TGTGCCAGCTCACCAATACAAGGCGAGGGCACCGGGGAGCTGTTTTTT. Protein sequence: CASSPIQGEGTGELFF. Full variable domain (outside the CDR3, taken from reference TRBV18 and TRBJ2-2): NAGVMQNPRHLVRRRGQEARLRCSPMKGHSHVYWYRQLPEEGLKFMVYLQKENIIDESGMPKERFSAEFPKEGPSILRIQQVVRGDSAAYFCASSPIQGEGTGELFFGEGSRLTVL.

The genes are TRBV6-1 and TRBJ1-1; D remains ambiguous. The CDR3 sequence is 14 residues long. The V gene lost 4 bases and the J gene lost 1 base, with 10 bases spanning the gap. Germline CDR1 MNHNS, CDR2 SASEGT. CDR3 bases: TGTGCCAGCAGTGGGTCATGGAGGAACACTGAAGCTTTCTTT. Residues: CASSGSWRNTEAFF.

This clone was seen a few times. The V and J genes are TRBV5-1 and TRBJ1-4, with 11 bases matching TRBD1. Per the germline V gene, CDR1 is SGHRS and CDR2 is YFSETQ. CDR3 length: 15 residues. V was pared by 4 bases and J by 6 bases, with 5 bases of the junction left unmatched. Written as DNA, the CDR3 is TGCGCCAGCAGCAGGACAGGGGGCCTTGATGAAAAACTGTTTTTT. Protein sequence: CASSRTGGLDEKLFF.

The V gene is TRBV5-1, the J gene TRBJ2-3; 14 bases line up with TRBD2. The CDR3 length is 17 residues. The V and J ends lost 0 bases and 6 bases, in that order; junction bases with no gene match: 6. Germline V lookup: CDR1 SGHRS, CDR2 YFSETQ. The CDR3 coding sequence is TGCGCCAGCAGCTTGGGACTAGCGGGGGGGCCGGCCGATACGCAGTATTTT. Its translation is CASSLGLAGGPADTQYF.

This clone was detected only a few times. V usage is TRBV9 and J usage is TRBJ1-6; no definite D call. This CDR3 is 14 amino acids long. V lost 6 bases and J lost 3, with 10 bases in between. The germline V gene encodes CDR1 SGDLS and CDR2 YYNGEE. The CDR3 DNA sequence: TGTGCCAGCACCTCCCGCGACTATAATTCACCCCTCCACTTT. Translation: CASTSRDYNSPLHF.

The chain carries TRBV7-8 and TRBJ2-1, with TRBD1 as a possible D gene (5 bases). CDR3 size: 14 residues. The germline V gene encodes CDR1 SGHVS and CDR2 FQNEAQ. Between the trimmed V and J ends, which lost 1 base and 5 bases, there was a span of 9 bases. CDR3 residues: CASSLGDSNNEQFF. The CDR3 region has the DNA TGTGCCAGCAGCTTAGGTGACAGTAACAATGAGCAGTTCTTC.

The genes are TRBV6-1 and TRBJ2-7; 7 nucleotides match TRBD2. CDR3 size: 13 residues. Germline CDR1 reads MNHNS; CDR2 reads SASEGT. J lost 3 bases, V lost 6 bases, and 5 bases had no gene match. Here the CDR3 reads CASRAGLLYEQYF. The CDR3 nucleotides are TGTGCCAGCAGAGCGGGACTTCTCTACGAGCAGTACTTC.

J is TRBJ2-5 and V is TRBV5-1, with 9 bases fitting TRBD1. CDR1 and CDR2 (germline): SGHRS, YFSETQ. The CDR3 contains 15 residues. Unmatched junction bases numbered 1, after V lost 1 base and J lost 0 bases. CDR3 amino acids: CASSLRTGDQETQYF. The CDR3 DNA is TGCGCCAGCAGCTTGCGGACAGGGGACCAAGAGACCCAGTACTTC.

Turning to this clone: The sample carries other DNA sequences with the same CDR3. The chain uses TRBV30 and TRBJ2-7; D is unclear. The CDR3 sequence is 11 residues long. Germline CDR1 reads GTSNPN; CDR2 reads SVGIG (reference sequence). V lost 0 bases and J 4 bases, leaving 4 bases between the germline ends. CDR3 DNA sequence: TGTGCCTGGAGTGTCGCGTACGAGCAGTACTTC. Translation: CAWSVAYEQYF.

This clone was seen just once. J is TRBJ1-2 and V is TRBV19, with D unclear. Germline loops: CDR1 LNHDA, CDR2 SQIVND (reference sequence). The CDR3 covers 12 residues. Between the trimmed V and J ends, which lost 6 bases and 3 bases, there was a span of 8 bases. The CDR3 loop reads CASRPRDYGYTF. CDR3 coding DNA: TGTGCCAGTAGGCCGCGGGACTATGGCTACACCTTC.